These T cell receptor beta chains were read from a single sample in a study of cytomegalovirus exposure and HLA in healthy donors. Generated by immunoSEQ multiplex PCR, the TCRdb table keeps only in-frame clones and is missing some. The sample comprises around 120,000 clones, roughly 70% of which are singletons, and around 9.9% rests with the top ten. The sequenced sample was PBMCs. The receptor source for this set is a man aged 40-55 years in good health and CMV-seropositive. CDR3s include the opening cysteine and the closing phenylalanine or tryptophan. The D gene is left open where the match is weak. For some rows the clone size is stated as once, few or many, or as a class when expanded; others skip it.

clone_size	d_call	v_call	j_call	cdr3_aa	cdr3_nt
-	TRBD2	TRBV5-5	TRBJ2-2	CASSKGLVTGELFF	TGTGCCAGCAGCAAGGGACTAGTCACCGGGGAGCTGTTTTTT
-	TRBD1	TRBV27	TRBJ1-5	CASSLTGSNQPQHF	TGTGCCAGCAGTTTGACAGGGAGCAATCAGCCCCAGCATTTT
-	TRBD2	TRBV15	TRBJ2-3	CATSTRTSGSGDTQYF	TGTGCCACCAGCACACGGACTAGCGGGAGTGGAGATACGCAGTATTTT
-	TRBD2	TRBV29-1	TRBJ2-1	CSVEDGSSGNYNEQFF	TGCAGCGTTGAAGATGGGTCTAGCGGGAATTACAATGAGCAGTTCTTC
-	-	TRBV14	TRBJ2-5	CASSQGTTGNLYQETQYF	TGTGCCAGCAGCCAAGGGACAACAGGAAATCTGTACCAAGAGACCCAGTACTTC
few	TRBD2	TRBV7-2	TRBJ2-3	CASSLRLAGSRTDTQYF	TGTGCCAGCAGCCTACGACTAGCGGGAAGCAGAACAGATACGCAGTATTTT
few	TRBD1	TRBV7-2	TRBJ1-2	CASSQTRDSNYGYTF	TGTGCCAGCAGCCAGACTAGGGACAGTAACTATGGCTACACCTTC
-	TRBD2	TRBV5-6	TRBJ2-3	CASSFIAGENTDTQYF	TGTGCCAGCAGCTTCATAGCGGGGGAGAACACAGATACGCAGTATTTT
-	-	TRBV19	TRBJ2-3	CASSIELGRDTQYF	TGTGCCAGTAGTATAGAACTGGGCCGGGATACGCAGTATTTT
-	-	TRBV2	TRBJ1-2	CASSGTFNYGYTF	TGTGCCAGCAGTGGGACATTCAACTATGGCTACACCTTC
-	-	TRBV5-1	TRBJ2-2	CASRRQGGTGELFF	TGCGCCAGCAGGCGGCAGGGGGGCACCGGGGAGCTGTTTTTT
once	-	TRBV4-3	TRBJ2-2	CASSHGLAGELFF	TGCGCCAGCAGCCACGGACTCGCCGGGGAGCTGTTTTTT
-	TRBD1	TRBV5-1	TRBJ2-5	CASSQGVFQETQYF	TGCGCCAGCAGTCAGGGGGTCTTTCAAGAGACCCAGTACTTC
-	TRBD2	TRBV28	TRBJ2-5	CASSRPGGAQETQYF	TGTGCCAGCAGCCGACCCGGGGGGGCACAAGAGACCCAGTACTTC
-	-	TRBV6-5	TRBJ1-4	CASSYSEGGEKLFF	TGTGCCAGCAGTTACTCAGAAGGCGGCGAAAAACTGTTTTTT
-	-	TRBV18	TRBJ1-2	CASLKSTPGNYGYTF	TGTGCCAGCCTTAAGTCGACACCTGGAAACTATGGCTACACCTTC
-	TRBD2	TRBV19	TRBJ2-1	CASSIVGAGGARNEQFF	TGTGCCAGTAGTATAGTTGGGGCGGGAGGGGCGCGGAATGAGCAGTTCTTC
-	-	TRBV11-2	TRBJ2-3	CASSPRVNTDTQYF	TGTGCCAGCAGCCCCCGCGTAAACACAGATACGCAGTATTTT
-	TRBD2	TRBV7-8	TRBJ2-1	CASSLGGRAYNEQFF	TGTGCCAGCAGCTTGGGCGGGAGGGCCTACAATGAGCAGTTCTTC
-	TRBD1	TRBV2	TRBJ1-4	CASREDRREKLFF	TGTGCCAGCAGGGAGGACAGGCGGGAAAAACTGTTTTTT
-	TRBD2	TRBV29-1	TRBJ2-1	CSVEDRGLAYNEQFF	TGCAGCGTTGAAGATAGAGGACTAGCGTACAATGAGCAGTTCTTC
few	TRBD1	TRBV9	TRBJ2-5	CASSQDSTGTETQYF	TGTGCCAGCAGCCAAGATTCGACAGGGACCGAGACCCAGTACTTC
-	-	TRBV10-3	TRBJ2-3	CAISPGSRTDTQYF	TGTGCCATCAGCCCAGGGTCCCGCACAGATACGCAGTATTTT
-	TRBD2	TRBV28	TRBJ2-7	CASRGGLAGIYEQYF	TGTGCCAGCAGGGGAGGACTAGCGGGGATCTACGAGCAGTACTTC
-	-	TRBV28	TRBJ1-5	CASSLRGSQPQHF	TGTGCCAGCAGTTTGAGAGGTAGTCAGCCCCAGCATTTT